These 17 T cell receptor beta chains were sequenced from one sample in a study of T cells in Graves' hyperthyroidism and ophthalmopathy. From RNA transcripts, TCR beta CDR3 regions were amplified. The HTBI primer set drove a first-round RT-PCR of the TCR CDR3. TCRdb recomputed calls from the multiplex PCR reads with MiXCR, one row per CDR3 protein. Counted here are about 290,000 distinct CDR3 sequences, approximately 14% occurring once; the ten biggest clones make up roughly 7.9%. Material for sequencing was blood. The origin of the receptors is a woman aged 40 to 50 with Graves' hyperthyroidism.

This clonotype was detected only once. In nucleotides, the CDR3 is TGTGCCAGCTCACCACCGTTTTCGGGAGGGTTTGCAGATACGCAGTATTTT. The encoded protein is CASSPPFSGGFADTQYF. V is TRBV18 and J is TRBJ2-3, with 8 bases identical to TRBD2. The V gene end was trimmed by 0 bases and the J gene end by 4 bases; junction bases not matched to a gene: 9. The CDR3 is 17 residues long. Germline-derived CDR1 and CDR2 are KGHSH and LQKENI.

The chain employs TRBV9 and TRBJ1-2, with D maybe TRBD1 (5 bases). The CDR3 extends over 15 amino acids. Trimming took 3 bases from V and 3 from J, leaving 15 bases between them. Germline V lookup: CDR1 SGDLS, CDR2 YYNGEE. In DNA form, the CDR3 reads TGTGCCAGCAGCGCCAGAACGGGACGGGACTATGGCTACACCTTC. It specifies CASSARTGRDYGYTF. Filled out from reference TRBV9 and TRBJ1-2, the complete variable domain reads DSGVTQTPKHLITATGQRVTLRCSPRSGDLSVYWYQQSLDQGLQFLIQYYNGEERAKGNILERFSAQQFPDLHSELNLSSLELGDSALYFCASSARTGRDYGYTFGSGTRLTVV.

The sample holds many counts of this clonotype. The chain uses TRBV5-7 and TRBJ2-5; 7 bases line up with TRBD1. TRBV5-7 is placed among ORFs of uncertain function. Trimming cost V 5 bases and J 2 bases; bases outside gene matches: 3. The CDR3 has 13 amino acids. The DNA of the CDR3 is TGTGCCAGCAGACAGACAGGGCAAGAGACCCAGTACTTC. It yields the protein CASRQTGQETQYF.

Many counts were recorded for this clonotype. The V call is TRBV7-8, the J call TRBJ2-7, with no clear D. The V gene lost 4 bases and the J gene lost 3 bases, with 13 bases spanning the gap. The V gene's germline CDR1 is SGHVS and CDR2 FQNEAQ. The CDR3 runs 14 residues. Here the CDR3 reads CASSYGDGDYEQYF. CDR3 DNA: TGTGCCAGCAGCTACGGAGATGGCGACTACGAGCAGTACTTC.

This clonotype has a handful of counts. The CDR3, as DNA: TGTGCCACCACGTACGGGACAGATACCTACGAGCAGTACTTC. It translates to CATTYGTDTYEQYF. V usage is TRBV10-3 and J usage is TRBJ2-7; 7 nucleotides agree with TRBD1. The CDR3 length is 14 residues. V trimming: 10 bases; J trimming: 2 bases; junction bases outside the gene matches: 11. Per germline, CDR1 ENHRY and CDR2 SYGVKD.

The table lists this clonotype with many counts. The chain recombines TRBV2 with TRBJ1-1, with D possibly TRBD1 on 6 matching bases. Germline CDR1 SNHLY, CDR2 FYNNEI. The ends were cut back, 2 bases at V and 6 bases at J, with 10 bases in the middle. The CDR3 sequence is 13 residues long. CDR3 protein: CASSEHRDSEAFF. CDR3 DNA sequence: TGTGCCAGCAGTGAACACAGGGACTCTGAAGCTTTCTTT.

This clonotype was detected many times. This rearrangement joins TRBV11-2 to TRBJ1-1; D may be TRBD1 (6 bases). The germline V gene encodes CDR1 SGHAT and CDR2 FQNNGV. The CDR3 sequence is 12 residues long. V was cut by 0 bases and J by 9 bases, with 8 bases left in between. The CDR3 reads CASSLDRGKAFF. In nucleotides, the CDR3 is TGTGCCAGCAGCTTAGACAGGGGTAAAGCTTTCTTT.

In this sample, this clonotype turned up many times. The chain links TRBV18 to TRBJ1-3; TRBD1 might be the D (5 bases). V lost 3 bases, J lost 4 bases, and 10 bases lay in between. The germline gives CDR1 KGHSH, CDR2 LQKENI. This CDR3 region has 14 residues. The DNA of the CDR3 is TGTGCCAGCTCACCGGGGACGTCCGGAAACACCATATATTTT. This encodes CASSPGTSGNTIYF.

The CDR3 is CASSQLAGRLFF. The DNA of the CDR3 is TGTGCCAGCAGCCAACTAGCGGGAAGGCTGTTCTTC. The chain carries TRBV7-9 and TRBJ2-1; 10 bases align to TRBD2. In germline, CDR1 is SEHNR, CDR2 FQNEAQ (reference sequence). V shed 5 bases and J 15 bases; nucleotides not matched to a gene: 7. This CDR3 has 12 amino acids.

The rearrangement joins TRBV20-1 to TRBJ2-5; D perhaps matches TRBD1 (5 bases). Trimming shortened V by 6 bases and J by 11 bases, and 19 bases separated the two germline ends. The CDR3 spans 12 residues. Germline V gene sequence: CDR1 DFQATT, CDR2 SNEGSKA (reference sequence). CDR3 sequence (DNA): TGCAGTGCAGACTCACAGGTTCTCGGACAGTACTTC. It codes for CSADSQVLGQYF.

The rearrangement links TRBV6-2 or TRBV6-3 to TRBJ1-5, with TRBD1 matching 8 bases. CDR1 MNHEY and CDR2 SVGEGT come from the germline V gene. V lost 0 bases to trimming and J lost 0 bases; unmatched junction nucleotides: 10. CDR3 length: 19 amino acids. The DNA of the CDR3 is TGTGCCAGCAGTTACTCGACCGGGACAGGTTCCTATAGCAATCAGCCCCAGCATTTT. Protein product: CASSYSTGTGSYSNQPQHF.

This rearrangement joins TRBV7-3 to TRBJ2-7, with 9 bases matching TRBD1. The V gene's germline CDR1 is SGHTA and CDR2 FQGTGA. V shed 1 base and J 0 bases; nucleotides not matched to a gene: 7. The CDR3 length is 17 residues. The CDR3 DNA sequence: TGTGCCAGCAGCTTAAGGGCGGGACAGGGTAGCTCCTACGAGCAGTACTTC. It yields the protein CASSLRAGQGSSYEQYF.

Many counts were recorded for this clonotype. V and J are TRBV28 and TRBJ2-7, with TRBD2 matching 14 bases. Germline assignment: CDR1 MDHEN and CDR2 SYDVKM. CDR3 length: 18 residues. V lost 3 bases, J lost 7 bases, and 14 bases stayed unmatched. CDR3 protein: CASSFGGLAGAAGREQYF. DNA of the CDR3: TGTGCCAGCAGTTTTGGGGGACTAGCGGGAGCCGCGGGTCGAGAGCAGTACTTC.

This clonotype was detected ten times or more. The rearrangement uses TRBV13 and TRBJ2-3; 11 bases map to TRBD1. V trimming: 0 bases; J trimming: 9 bases; junction bases outside the gene matches: 8. The germline V gene encodes CDR1 PRHDT and CDR2 FYEKMQ (reference sequence). The CDR3 runs 16 residues. The CDR3 nucleotides are TGTGCCAGCAGCTTAGGGGTAGGACAGGGGGCGCCCACGCAGTATTTT. It encodes CASSLGVGQGAPTQYF.

This clonotype was recorded at least ten times. This chain connects TRBV5-1 to TRBJ2-7; D assignment may be TRBD1 or TRBD2 (5 bases each). V lost 7 bases to trimming and J lost 5 bases, with 22 bases between them. Germline V CDR1 and CDR2: SGHRS, YFSETQ. CDR3 length: 15 amino acids. The CDR3: CASSLSGREINEQYF. CDR3 coding DNA: TGCGCCAGCTCTTTAAGCGGCAGGGAAATCAACGAGCAGTACTTC.

In regard to this clonotype: A read error may explain this, as a much larger clone is one base away. The genes are TRBV14 and TRBJ1-4; 7 nucleotides agree with TRBD1. The CDR3 consists of 14 residues. The germline CDR1 and CDR2 sequences are SGHDN and FVKESK. The CDR3 region is CASSRNRGGEKLLF. CDR3 coding DNA: TGTGCCAGCAGCCGAAACAGGGGTGGCGAAAAACTGCTTTTT.

This clonotype was seen a few times. The V call is TRBV5-8, the J call TRBJ1-4; TRBD1 might be the D (6 bases). The CDR3 runs to 15 residues. V lost 3 bases and J lost 7, with 16 bases in between. Germline CDR1 and CDR2: SGHTS and YDEGEE. The CDR3 DNA reads as TGTGCCAGCAGCTCCCCGGGGGGCTTGGGTGAAAAACTGTTTTTT. The encoded protein is CASSSPGGLGEKLFF. The variable domain in full, with the rest retrieved from reference TRBV5-8 and TRBJ1-4, is EAGVTQSPTHLIKTRGQQATLRCSPISGHTSVYWYQQALGLGLQFLLWYDEGEERNRGNFPPRFSGRQFPNYSSELNVNALELEDSALYLCASSSPGGLGEKLFFGSGTQLSVL.